These T cell receptor beta chains were read from a single sample in a study of T cells after yellow fever vaccination. TCRdb itself ran the 5' RACE reads through MiXCR, one entry per CDR3 protein. The table lists hundreds of thousands of distinct CDR3 sequences, more than 9% of them singletons. This sample comprised PBMCs, obtained on the day of the yellow fever booster vaccination. The receptors were gathered from a young man who received the YFV17D yellow fever vaccine. CDR3s include the opening cysteine and the closing phenylalanine or tryptophan.

v_call cdr3_aa
TRBV19 CASKRAGKNTGELFF
TRBV10-2 CASRGQGATSGEQYF
TRBV5-1 CASFPRAYATFPNTGELFF
TRBV24-1 CATSETGTKNTEAFF
TRBV11-2 CASSSRAPLGPGISYEQYF
TRBV7-2 CASSSASGLGETQYF
TRBV29-1 CSVRSGTDTQYF
TRBV5-6 CASSFGESYGYTF
TRBV4-3 CASSAFGDFGTGELFF
TRBV4-3 CASSQDLVWAGNEQFF
TRBV6-1 CASSEAYSGGGNEQFF
TRBV28 CASSPRGRPGVTQYF
TRBV20-1 CSARDLAPARTDTQYF
TRBV6-4 CASSEMYPGELFF
TRBV5-1 CASSISGTSVGDTQYF
TRBV4-3 CASSQETGANYEQYF
TRBV20-1 CSAREPGPSYEQYF
TRBV15 CATSLDRGYGYTF
TRBV6-5 CASSYGKGSNQPQHF
TRBV10-2 CASSVRRGTGETQYF
TRBV7-9 CASSSTSGRAFDTQYF
TRBV27 CASSSYQQGVGYEQYF
TRBV6-1 CASSRQGTIGTEAFF
TRBV3-1 CASSQRRNTEAFF
TRBV5-8 CASSLLTNTEAFF
TRBV7-2 CASSGGRTRNGELFF
TRBV5-1 CASSSDQGNEAFF
TRBV5-6 CASSNGQVGETQYF
TRBV30 CAWSRLTGGKANVLTF
TRBV6-2/TRBV6-3 CASSYPGQGEGNEAFF
TRBV3-1 CASGDFHNEQFF
TRBV7-2 CASSPAGGSYEQYF
TRBV20-1 CSAREDSATEAFF
TRBV7-2 CASSLDRGPEQFF
TRBV10-3 CAIAGSAGGSYNEQFF
TRBV20-1 CSARLAGPPNEQFF
TRBV3-1 CASSQDSPFTHF
TRBV6-2/TRBV6-3 CAGSDGSVYEQYF
TRBV10-3 CAISDSGRAGDTQYF
TRBV18 CASSPGYESTDTQYF
TRBV25-1 CASSEWEGRGANVLTF
TRBV7-2 CASSSHQNQPQHF
TRBV10-3 CAISESGQSEGRAKNIQYF
TRBV28 CASRKDRAYYEQYF
TRBV12-3/TRBV12-4 CASSFEGTGTSGRSSYEQYF
TRBV20-1 CSATRGLAGPGDTQYF
TRBV5-8 CASSPGGRGTLETQYF
TRBV19 CASSLWTGGNEQFF
TRBV7-9 CASSSAGGRAITEAFF
TRBV7-8 CASSLALAGGPGEQYF
TRBV20-1 CSARALGLAGGGEQFF
TRBV6-5 CASSYSLGQLNTEAFF
TRBV7-2 CASSLGFSAENYGYTF
TRBV20-1 CSASGENEKLFF
TRBV7-8 CASSTGLAGTDTQYF
TRBV4-3 CASSPLITGRSAGELFF